A single sample gave rise to the 20 T cell receptor beta chains below, sequenced in a study of blood T cells in healthy people across ages. A sample-barcoded 5' primer and a J-beta primer mix were used in a second PCR of about 6 to 12 cycles. TCRdb processed the 5' RACE reads anew with MiXCR; each CDR3 protein has one entry. The table records 1.5 million or so distinct CDR3 sequences, about 40% of them present only once. The sequenced sample was blood. The receptor source for this set is a woman aged 18-29 years in good health.

The V gene is TRBV6-5, the J gene TRBJ2-5, with D possibly being TRBD2 (6 bases). Per germline, CDR1 MNHEY and CDR2 SVGAGI. The length of the CDR3 is 14 residues. V lost 10 bases and J lost 1, with 16 bases in between. The CDR3 DNA is TGTGCCATCCCCGTTCTAGCGAGCCAAGAGACCCAGTACTTC. It yields the protein CAIPVLASQETQYF.

This chain joins TRBV6-5 and TRBJ1-2, with 9 bases identical to TRBD1. With V trimmed by 2 bases and J by 8 bases, 3 bases remained unmatched. Germline CDR1 MNHEY, CDR2 SVGAGI. The CDR3 spans 13 residues. CDR3 nucleotide sequence: TGTGCCAGCAGTTACGGGACAGGGACCGGCTACACCTTC. Protein: CASSYGTGTGYTF.

This clonotype was recorded a few times. The rearrangement joins TRBV20-1 to TRBJ2-4; D may be TRBD2 (6 bases). The last part of the DNA fits TRBJ2-7 better; the J call may be wrong. Germline loops: CDR1 DFQATT, CDR2 SNEGSKA (reference sequence). CDR3 length equals 12 residues. The CDR3, as DNA: TGCAGTGAAAGCGGGCCTACCTACGAGCAGTACTTC. Its translation: CSESGPTYEQYF.

The V gene is TRBV5-4, the J gene TRBJ2-4; D gene uncertain. The CDR3 loop spans 17 amino acids. The germline CDR1 and CDR2 sequences are SGHNT and YYREEE (reference sequence). With 4 bases removed from V and 1 base from J, the gap between germline ends came to 18 bases. The CDR3 loop reads CASSLTAMDAAKNIQYF. For the CDR3, the DNA is TGTGCCAGCAGCCTGACCGCTATGGATGCGGCCAAAAACATTCAGTACTTC.

V and J are TRBV9 and TRBJ1-1; D might be TRBD1 (5 bases). The CDR3 has 15 residues. Germline V gene lookup returns CDR1 SGDLS and CDR2 YYNGEE. Trimming left V 4 bases short and J 4 bases short, with 17 bases between. CDR3 sequence: CASSPGAALGTEAFF. The DNA of the CDR3 is TGTGCCAGCAGCCCCGGGGCCGCACTGGGCACTGAAGCTTTCTTT. The variable domain in full, completed from reference TRBV9 and TRBJ1-1, reads DSGVTQTPKHLITATGQRVTLRCSPRSGDLSVYWYQQSLDQGLQFLIQYYNGEERAKGNILERFSAQQFPDLHSELNLSSLELGDSALYFCASSPGAALGTEAFFGQGTRLTVV.

The V and J genes are TRBV11-2 and TRBJ2-2; 13 bases align to TRBD2. The ends lost 5 bases at V and 6 bases at J; junction bases unmatched: 6. Germline V gene lookup returns CDR1 SGHAT and CDR2 FQNNGV. The CDR3 spans 16 residues. Written as DNA, the CDR3 is TGTGCCAGCAGCCGAGGACTAGCGGGAGTAGCCGGGGAGCTGTTTTTT. It yields the protein CASSRGLAGVAGELFF.

This rearrangement joins TRBV10-3 to TRBJ2-1; 8 bases fit TRBD2. This CDR3 has 15 amino acids. Germline V gene data show CDR1 as ENHRY and CDR2 as SYGVKD. The V segment lost 0 bases and the J segment 13 bases; nucleotides outside the gene matches: 11. Here the CDR3 reads CAISESSGVRETQFF. CDR3 nucleotides: TGTGCCATCAGTGAGTCTAGCGGGGTACGCGAGACCCAGTTCTTC.

There are a few counts of this clonotype. The CDR3 DNA sequence: TGTGCCACCAGCAGGAACAGGGGCGGCTACACCTTC. Protein product: CATSRNRGGYTF. The J gene is TRBJ1-2, the V gene TRBV15; 7 nucleotides agree with TRBD1. The germline V gene encodes CDR1 LNHNV and CDR2 YYDKDF (reference sequence). After removal of 3 bases from V and 8 bases from J, the junction contained 3 bases not matched to a gene. CDR3 length: 12 residues.

The chain couples TRBV15 to TRBJ2-1; a possible D gene is TRBD2 (5 bases). The germline V gene has CDR1 LNHNV and CDR2 YYDKDF (reference sequence). The CDR3 has 16 residues. V lost 0 bases to trimming and J lost 5 bases, with 14 bases between them. Here the CDR3 reads CATSRDLAGLHNEQFF. CDR3 DNA: TGTGCCACCAGCAGAGATTTGGCGGGCCTTCACAATGAGCAGTTCTTC.

On this clonotype itself: One end of the junction varies from germline; a read error may be responsible. The gene calls are TRBV2 and TRBJ2-3; 7 bases agree with TRBD2. CDR1 SNHLY and CDR2 FYNNEI come from the germline V gene. This CDR3 comprises 14 residues. The CDR3 DNA is TGCGGGGGGAGCTTTTCCCCTAGCACAGATACGCAGTATTTT. Its protein product is CGGSFSPSTDTQYF.

The chain uses TRBV11-2 and TRBJ2-5; TRBD2 is a possible D gene (5 bases). Germline V gives CDR1 SGHAT, CDR2 FQNNGV. The CDR3 loop spans 18 amino acids. With 1 base removed from V and 2 bases from J, the gap between germline ends came to 20 bases. The CDR3 sequence: CASSLVAGGGAAQETQYF. CDR3 coding DNA: TGTGCCAGCAGCTTAGTGGCGGGTGGCGGAGCCGCTCAAGAGACCCAGTACTTC.

This rearrangement joins TRBV4-1 to TRBJ2-7, with 7 bases fitting TRBD2. The CDR3 has 14 residues. Looked up from germline, CDR1 is MGHRA and CDR2 is YSYEKL. V was clipped by 0 bases and J by 3 bases; unmatched bases: 2. CDR3 in amino acids: CASSQDPSGYEQYF. The CDR3 DNA is TGCGCCAGCAGCCAAGATCCTAGCGGCTACGAGCAGTACTTC.

The chain joins TRBV20-1 to TRBJ2-3; 10 nucleotides line up with TRBD2. In germline, CDR1 is DFQATT, CDR2 SNEGSKA (reference sequence). There are 16 residues in the CDR3. V shed 3 bases, J shed 2 bases, and the junction held 8 bases outside the gene matches. The CDR3 nucleotides are TGCAGTGCTAGTGGGGTCGGGACTAGCGTCACAGATACGCAGTATTTT. The encoded protein is CSASGVGTSVTDTQYF.

This clonotype was seen a few times. The V gene is TRBV9, the J gene TRBJ2-7; 8 nucleotides line up with TRBD2. The trim removed 4 bases at V and 4 bases at J, leaving 7 bases unmatched. The CDR3 has 14 residues. CDR1 is SGDLS, CDR2 YYNGEE, per germline. CDR3 protein: CASSPSGRYYEQYF. The CDR3 DNA reads as TGTGCCAGCAGCCCCAGCGGGAGATATTACGAGCAGTACTTC. The variable domain in full, completed from reference TRBV9 and TRBJ2-7, reads DSGVTQTPKHLITATGQRVTLRCSPRSGDLSVYWYQQSLDQGLQFLIQYYNGEERAKGNILERFSAQQFPDLHSELNLSSLELGDSALYFCASSPSGRYYEQYFGPGTRLTVT.

V usage is TRBV10-3 and J usage is TRBJ2-5; D gene uncertain. Trimming removed 3 bases at V and 8 bases at J, with 13 bases between. CDR3 length: 13 residues. Looked up from germline, CDR1 is ENHRY and CDR2 is SYGVKD. The CDR3 loop reads CAISDPAVVTQYF. CDR3 DNA sequence: TGTGCCATCAGTGATCCGGCAGTGGTCACCCAGTACTTC.

This clonotype appeared a few times. The rearrangement uses TRBV6-5 and TRBJ1-2; tentatively, D is TRBD1 (6 bases). The germline gives CDR1 MNHEY, CDR2 SVGAGI. This CDR3 is 14 amino acids long. Deletions cut 7 bases from V and 3 bases from J, with 15 bases between. The DNA of the CDR3 is TGTGCCAGCAACCCGTACGGGGGCGACTATGGCTACACCTTC. Translating gives CASNPYGGDYGYTF.

The genes are TRBV6-5 and TRBJ2-1; weak D call: TRBD2 (5 bases). This CDR3 contains 16 residues. Trimming cost V 4 bases and J 5 bases, with 18 bases left between them. The germline V gene has CDR1 MNHEY and CDR2 SVGAGI. The CDR3 DNA is TGTGCCAGCAGTTGCCCGAGACTAATCTGCAACAATGAGCAGTTCTTC. Translating gives CASSCPRLICNNEQFF.

This clonotype has more than one count but fewer than ten. The V gene is TRBV29-1, the J gene TRBJ1-5, with D unresolved. Germline CDR1 is SQVTM and CDR2 is ANQGSEA. Deletions cut 3 bases from V and 3 bases from J, with 12 bases between. This CDR3 comprises 14 residues. CDR3 coding DNA: TGCAGCGTTGACTCCGGGGTGAACAATCAGCCCCAGCATTTT. It is translated as CSVDSGVNNQPQHF.

This clonotype appeared a few times. This sequence joins TRBV25-1 and TRBJ2-4; TRBD1 aligns across 10 bases. The tail of the sequence fits TRBJ2-7 better, so the J call may be wrong. Germline CDR1 is MGHDK and CDR2 is SYGVNS. CDR3 length: 14 amino acids. Here the CDR3 reads CASSGGQGSDEQYF. CDR3 coding DNA: TGTGCCAGCAGTGGGGGACAGGGGAGCGACGAGCAGTACTTC.

V and J are TRBV7-2 and TRBJ2-5; tentatively, D is TRBD1 (6 bases). This CDR3 is built from 15 residues. V lost 5 bases, J lost 0 bases, and 13 bases lay in between. The V gene's germline CDR1 is SGHTA and CDR2 FQGNSA. The CDR3 region is CASSGGRDNQETQYF. CDR3 bases: TGTGCCAGCAGCGGCGGCCGGGACAACCAAGAGACCCAGTACTTC. The variable domain in full, completed from reference TRBV7-2 and TRBJ2-5, reads GAGVSQSPSNKVTEKGKDVELRCDPISGHTALYWYRQSLGQGLEFLIYFQGNSAPDKSGLPSDRFSAERTGGSVSTLTIQRTQQEDSAVYLCASSGGRDNQETQYFGPGTRLLVL.